This TCR beta chain was obtained from a study of cytomegalovirus exposure and HLA in healthy donors. General observations from the study: The productive fraction for most TCR beta V segments was about 87% or about 30% in an earlier analysis. Reports credit the classifier with highly specific, highly sensitive diagnosis of cytomegalovirus status.

The PCR had 60 Vbeta and 13 Jbeta primers. Assay: immunoSEQ multiplex PCR; the TCRdb copy retains only in-frame clones and omits some. The sample consists of under 200,000 clones, over 80% of them appearing once. The CDR3 is 16 residues long. Germline CDR1 and CDR2: LNHDA and SQIVND (reference sequence). Trimming cost V 6 bases and J 5 bases; bases outside gene matches: 5. With respect to this clone: The target antigen is unknown.

The specimen was PBMCs. The origin of this receptor is a man between 35 and 55 years old in good health and CMV-seropositive. The chain links TRBV19 to TRBJ2-1; 15 bases map to TRBD2. The CDR3: CASSPGTSGGHNEQFF. The CDR3 DNA reads as TGTGCCAGTAGCCCCGGGACTAGCGGGGGGCACAATGAGCAGTTCTTC.